This T cell receptor beta chain originates from a study of OX40 agonist ivuxolimab in advanced cancers. Turning to the study itself: Therapy given before enrollment (anti-PD-1, anti-PD-L1 or anti-CTLA-4) was allowed, and 40% had some. Study-wide points: Among the lowest peripheral clonal expansion occurred in 0.1-3.0 mg/kg partial responders.

Sequenced by immunoSEQ multiplex PCR; TCRdb stores in-frame clones only, minus some. The sample carries just under 85,000 clones, over 65% recorded once. Note on this clone: Its antigen is not known.

Patients with a history of autoimmune disease or on systemic immunosuppression were excluded. The V gene lost 8 bases and the J gene lost 0 bases, with 5 bases spanning the gap. The CDR3 is 11 residues long. CDR1 and CDR2 (germline): GTSNPN, SVGIG (reference sequence). Sequencing used CD4+ or CD8+ T cells sorted from blood, obtained in a trial of the OX40 agonist ivuxolimab. The TCR was taken from an adult with an advanced solid tumor such as melanoma, head and neck, liver or kidney cancer. This chain links TRBV30 with TRBJ1-3; no clear D. As DNA, the CDR3 is TGTGCCAGAAGCTCTGGAAACACCATATATTTT. It codes for CARSSGNTIYF.